These 14 T cell receptor beta chains were all obtained from the same sample, sequenced in a study of blood T cell repertoires in COVID-19. Measured with immunoSEQ multiplex PCR; TCRdb has only the in-frame clones, and not every one. The sample shows approximately 53,000 clones, 82% of them seen only once. Sample: peripheral blood. Receptors originate from a woman in her sixties or seventies with acute or convalescent COVID-19.

The chain couples TRBV7-3 to TRBJ2-3, with D unresolved. Per the germline V gene, CDR1 is SGHTA and CDR2 is FQGTGA. The CDR3 runs to 14 residues. Trimming cost V 4 bases and J 1 base, with 9 bases left between them. The CDR3 is CASSYDAGTDTQYF. For the CDR3, the DNA is TGTGCCAGCAGCTACGATGCAGGCACAGATACGCAGTATTTT.

The chain combines TRBV27 with TRBJ2-1; 8 bases are shared with TRBD1. CDR1 MNHEY and CDR2 SMNVEV come from the germline V gene (reference sequence). The ends lost 6 bases at V and 4 bases at J; junction bases unmatched: 8. The CDR3 covers 15 residues. This CDR3 is CASRGGQVYYNEQFF. Here the CDR3 DNA reads TGTGCCAGCAGGGGGGGACAGGTGTATTACAATGAGCAGTTCTTC.

This clone was seen a few times. Other nucleotide sequences from this sample produce the same CDR3. The CDR3: CASSLGTGTEAFF. The CDR3 region has the DNA TGCGCCAGCAGCTTGGGAACGGGCACTGAAGCTTTCTTT. The rearrangement joins TRBV5-1 to TRBJ1-1, with D uncertain. Germline assignment: CDR1 SGHRS and CDR2 YFSETQ. Between the trimmed V and J ends, which lost 0 bases and 4 bases, there was a span of 7 bases. The CDR3 length is 13 residues.

The chain joins TRBV5-1 to TRBJ1-3; D is undetermined. V lost 0 bases and J 4 bases, leaving 5 bases between the germline ends. The CDR3 length is 13 residues. Germline values: CDR1 SGHRS, CDR2 YFSETQ. The CDR3, as DNA: TGCGCCAGCAGCTTGGAAGCCGGAAACACCATATATTTT. Its protein product is CASSLEAGNTIYF.

The rearrangement uses TRBV2 and TRBJ1-4, with TRBD1 as a possible D gene (6 bases). Trimming took 9 bases from V and 6 from J, leaving 20 bases between them. Germline V gene data show CDR1 as SNHLY and CDR2 as FYNNEI. This CDR3 has 15 amino acids. The CDR3 region has the DNA TGTGCCAGTCGAGTGAGACAGGAAACCTATGAAAAACTGTTTTTT. Its translation: CASRVRQETYEKLFF.

The rearrangement uses TRBV5-1 and TRBJ1-1; perhaps TRBD1 as D (6 bases). Per the germline V gene, CDR1 is SGHRS and CDR2 is YFSETQ. This CDR3 is built from 14 residues. V was pared by 4 bases and J by 1 base, with 11 bases between. The CDR3 region has the DNA TGCGCCAGCAGCCTGCAGACAGGGAACACTGAAGCTTTCTTT. Translating gives CASSLQTGNTEAFF.

The chain uses TRBV7-9 and TRBJ1-2; D unresolved. Germline loops: CDR1 SEHNR, CDR2 FQNEAQ (reference sequence). This CDR3 is 12 amino acids long. The V and J ends lost 4 bases and 4 bases respectively, with 7 bases between them. CDR3 sequence reads: CASSSESYGYTF. CDR3 sequence (DNA): TGTGCCAGCAGCTCGGAGAGCTATGGCTACACCTTC.

V is TRBV30 and J is TRBJ2-2; no definite D call. In germline, CDR1 is GTSNPN, CDR2 SVGIG (reference sequence). This CDR3 has 13 amino acids. Trimming shortened V by 3 bases and J by 1 base, and 6 bases separated the two germline ends. For the CDR3, the DNA is TGTGCCTGGAGGCGCGGGAACACCGGGGAGCTGTTTTTT. Its translation: CAWRRGNTGELFF.

This rearrangement joins TRBV3-1 (or the pseudogene TRBV3-2) to TRBJ2-3, with TRBD2 matching 11 bases. The CDR3 sequence is 16 residues long. The trim removed 2 bases at V and 1 base at J, leaving 2 bases unmatched. Germline CDR1 reads LGHDT; CDR2 reads YNNKEL (reference sequence). CDR3 nucleotides: TGTGCCAGCAGCCAAAGGGGACTAGCGGGCACAGATACGCAGTATTTT. Its protein product is CASSQRGLAGTDTQYF.

The genes are TRBV3-1 (or the pseudogene TRBV3-2) and TRBJ1-2, with 9 positions matching TRBD1. The CDR3 has 13 amino acids. The trim removed 4 bases at V and 9 bases at J, leaving 6 bases unmatched. CDR1 is LGHDT, CDR2 YNNKEL, per germline (reference sequence). The CDR3 region has the DNA TGTGCCAGCAGCCGTGGACAGGGGCGAAGCTACACCTTC. Protein product: CASSRGQGRSYTF.

The chain is built from TRBV2 and TRBJ2-1; 7 nucleotides line up with TRBD2. V trimming: 8 bases; J trimming: 5 bases; junction bases outside the gene matches: 6. Germline CDR1 reads SNHLY; CDR2 reads FYNNEI. CDR3 size: 13 residues. The DNA of the CDR3 is TGTGCCAGCGATCACGGGACTAACAATGAGCAGTTCTTC. This encodes CASDHGTNNEQFF. The full variable domain, with the rest looked up from reference TRBV2 and TRBJ2-1, is EPEVTQTPSHQVTQMGQEVILRCVPISNHLYFYWYRQILGQKVEFLVSFYNNEISEKSEIFDDQFSVERPDGSNFTLKIRSTKLEDSAMYFCASDHGTNNEQFFGPGTRLTVL.

V gene TRBV30 combines with J gene TRBJ1-5; tentative D call: TRBD1 (6 bases). Trimming removed 1 base at V and 5 bases at J, with 9 bases between. The CDR3 loop spans 13 amino acids. Germline loops: CDR1 GTSNPN, CDR2 SVGIG (reference sequence). The CDR3 region is CAWSGEGDQPQHF. CDR3 sequence (DNA): TGTGCCTGGAGTGGAGAGGGGGATCAGCCCCAGCATTTT.

J is TRBJ2-7 and V is TRBV4-3; 11 bases fit TRBD2. Looked up from germline, CDR1 is LGHNA and CDR2 is YSLEER. The ends lost 6 bases at V and 2 bases at J; junction bases unmatched: 15. The CDR3 is made up of 18 amino acids. The CDR3 nucleotides are TGCGCCAGCAGACCTCATGTGCTAGCGGGGGGACTTACCTACGAGCAGTACTTC. Translated: CASRPHVLAGGLTYEQYF.

V gene TRBV3-1 (or the pseudogene TRBV3-2) combines with J gene TRBJ2-1, with 9 bases matching TRBD1. V was pared by 7 bases and J by 5 bases, with 9 bases of the junction left unmatched. This CDR3 contains 15 residues. Germline V gene data show CDR1 as LGHDT and CDR2 as YNNKEL (reference sequence). Here the CDR3 DNA reads TGTGCCAGCACCCTAAACAGGGGGCTCAACAATGAGCAGTTCTTC. It is translated as CASTLNRGLNNEQFF.